A selection of T cell receptor beta chains follows, all from one sample in a study of CD8 T cells in Susac syndrome. Via MiXCR, TCRdb re-called the immunoSEQ multiplex PCR reads, giving one row per CDR3 protein. Counted here are some 240,000 distinct CDR3 sequences, almost 97% occurring once; the ten biggest clones make up approximately 0.1%. Source material: CD4+ T cells from PBMCs. Source of these receptors: a human donor with Susac syndrome. Each CDR3 is given with its conserved first and last residue. Fields, in order: V gene, clone size, D gene, J gene, CDR3 DNA, CDR3 protein. D genes are given only for firm matches. The size field is filled for only some rows; it gives once, few, many or a size class.

TRBV14	-	-	TRBJ2-3	TGTGCCAGCAGCCACACAGGGATTTCAGATACGCAGTATTTT	CASSHTGISDTQYF
TRBV6-5	-	-	TRBJ2-7	TGTGCCGTAGCGGCCTCCTACGAGCAGTACTTC	CAVAASYEQYF
TRBV2	-	-	TRBJ2-2	TGTGCCAGCAGCCGACTAGATCGTGGGGAGCTGTTTTTT	CASSRLDRGELFF
TRBV9	-	TRBD1	TRBJ1-1	TGTGCCAGCAGAGCCACAGGGGGCACTGAAGCTTTCTTT	CASRATGGTEAFF
TRBV20-1	-	TRBD1	TRBJ2-7	TGCAGTGCTAGCAAATGGGCCGGACAGGGGAACTACGAGCAGTACTTC	CSASKWAGQGNYEQYF
TRBV9	-	TRBD2	TRBJ2-1	TGTGCCAGCAGCCCGCGACTAGCGGGAGACCATGAGCAGTTCTTC	CASSPRLAGDHEQFF
TRBV11-3	-	-	TRBJ1-3	TGTGCCAGCACGGTAGGGGTTGGAAACACCATATATTTT	CASTVGVGNTIYF
TRBV7-8	-	-	TRBJ1-2	TGTGCCAGCAGCTTAGGTTCGGGGATTGGCTACACCTTC	CASSLGSGIGYTF
TRBV7-9	-	-	TRBJ1-2	TGTGCCAGCACCTCGGACGGGTCTGGGGGCTACACCTTC	CASTSDGSGGYTF
TRBV28	-	-	TRBJ1-1	TGTGCCAGCAGCCGACTAATAGGAAACACTGAAGCTTTCTTT	CASSRLIGNTEAFF
TRBV15	-	TRBD1	TRBJ1-5	TGTGCCACCAGACAGGGGTACGAGCAGCCCCAGCATTTT	CATRQGYEQPQHF
TRBV30	-	-	TRBJ1-2	TGTGCCTGGAGACACACAGGGTTAGCTAACTATGGCTACACCTTC	CAWRHTGLANYGYTF
TRBV20-1	-	-	TRBJ1-3	TGCAGTGCATTGGACGCTAGCTCTGGAAACACCATATATTTT	CSALDASSGNTIYF
TRBV12-5	-	-	TRBJ1-3	TGTGCTAGTGGGCCGGGACTTTACGGAGGAAACACCATATATTTT	CASGPGLYGGNTIYF
TRBV24-1	once	TRBD1	TRBJ2-5	TGTGCCACCAGTGCAGGGGGTCCCCCAGACTTC	CATSAGGPPDF
TRBV9	once	TRBD1	TRBJ1-2	TGTGCCAGCAGCGTAAGACAGGGAGGTAACTATGGCTACACCTTC	CASSVRQGGNYGYTF
TRBV20-1	-	-	TRBJ2-3	TGCAGTGCTAGACGCGGGATTCGCACAGATACGCAGTATTTT	CSARRGIRTDTQYF
TRBV15	-	-	TRBJ1-6	TGTGCCACCAGCAGAGTACCCCTCGGTTCACCCCTCCACTTT	CATSRVPLGSPLHF
TRBV29-1	-	-	TRBJ2-7	TGCAGCGTTGGTGGGTTCAGCTCCTACGAGCAGTACTTC	CSVGGFSSYEQYF
TRBV5-6	-	-	TRBJ1-5	TGTGCCAGCAGCTTGGCAGGGAAACAGCCCCAGCATTTT	CASSLAGKQPQHF
TRBV6-2/TRBV6-3	-	-	TRBJ2-1	TGTGCCAGCAGCTCACCTTCTAAAGACTTCTCCTACAATGAGCAGTTCTTC	CASSSPSKDFSYNEQFF
TRBV29-1	-	TRBD2	TRBJ2-3	TGCAGCTCAGGTGGAAGCGGGGGATCTGATACGCAGTATTTT	CSSGGSGGSDTQYF
TRBV4-1	-	TRBD1	TRBJ2-3	TGCGCCAGCAGCCAAGAGGAGAACAGGGGAGATACGCAGTATTTT	CASSQEENRGDTQYF
TRBV10-3	-	-	TRBJ1-1	TGTGCCATACGACCAGTGGACAGGAACACTGAAGCTTTCTTT	CAIRPVDRNTEAFF
TRBV29-1	-	-	TRBJ2-5	TGCAGCGTTGAAGTAAAACAGACCCAGTACTTC	CSVEVKQTQYF
TRBV29-1	-	TRBD1	TRBJ2-5	TGCAGCGTTGAAGCCGCGGACAGGCAAGGGGCGACCCAGTACTTC	CSVEAADRQGATQYF
TRBV20-1	-	-	TRBJ2-5	TGCAGTGCTAGAGATAGTCAGCGGGCGCAAGAGACCCAGTACTTC	CSARDSQRAQETQYF